This TCR beta chain was retrieved from a study of T-cell reconstitution after alpha-beta-depleted transplantation in children. This clonotype occurred a few times. The CDR3 length is 15 residues. Trimming pared 1 base from V and 0 bases from J, leaving 7 bases between. Germline V gives CDR1 MNHNS, CDR2 SASEGT. Preparing the TCRbeta library involved the use of unique molecular identifiers. TCRdb ran MiXCR on the PCR reads and lists one entry per CDR3 protein. The sample shows about 610,000 distinct CDR3 sequences, roughly a tenth of them seen only once. The genes are TRBV6-1 and TRBJ2-1; possible D gene TRBD2, 5 bases. The source material was PBMCs from the stem cell graft donor, sampled from the stem cell graft. This clonotype was sampled from a human donor who donated a stem cell graft to a child with acute myeloid leukemia. CDR3 nucleotide sequence: TGTGCCAGCAGTGAAGTAGCGTACTCCTACAATGAGCAGTTCTTC. It encodes CASSEVAYSYNEQFF.